Listed here are 9 T cell receptor beta chains from one sample, sequenced in a study of read filtering for tumor transcriptome and immune sequencing (dated by TCRdb to 2019 to 2021). Sequencing was performed on an Illumina HiSeq 4000. TCR libraries were constructed from roughly 0.4 ug RNA using the Immunoverse kit, and molecular barcoded adaptors covering alpha/delta and beta/gamma chains were employed. TCRdb's own reprocessing of the public reads used fastp at Q25 and MiXCR and kept productive beta chains. Entries are consolidated by CDR3 protein sequence, retaining the most common genes and DNA. Counted in this sample were approximately 140,000 distinct CDR3 sequences; around 13% of them appeared once. The ten largest clones capture around 8.3% of the sample. Material: a population of CD138-negative cells sorted from bone marrow. The cell subset or site label on this specimen signifies: bone marrow mononuclear cells depleted of CD138+ plasma/myeloma cells by negative magnetic selection. The receptor source for this set is a donor aged 40 or over with multiple myeloma.

This clonotype was counted ten times or more. The J gene is TRBJ2-3, the V gene TRBV13; 10 positions match TRBD2. The ends lost 5 bases at V and 3 bases at J; junction bases unmatched: 8. The CDR3 is made up of 16 amino acids. Germline CDR1 is PRHDT and CDR2 is FYEKMQ (reference sequence). CDR3 region: CASSQLLAGRTDTQYF. The CDR3 DNA is TGTGCCAGCAGCCAACTACTAGCGGGAAGGACAGATACGCAGTATTTT.

With respect to this clonotype: The junction differs from germline at one of its ends, possibly a read error. The chain links TRBV5-1 to TRBJ2-7; 9 bases agree with TRBD1. From germline, CDR1 is SGHRS and CDR2 YFSETQ. The CDR3 runs 17 residues. CDR3 bases: TGCGCCAGCAGCCCAAAGGTTCCGGGACAGGGAGCCTACGAGCGGCACTTC. Its translation is CASSPKVPGQGAYERHF.

The chain is built from TRBV5-6 and TRBJ2-1; tentative D call: TRBD2 (5 bases). The germline CDR1 and CDR2 sequences are SGHDT and YYEEEE. The germline V and J ends were trimmed by 4 bases and 8 bases, with 16 bases remaining between them. This CDR3 is 14 amino acids long. The CDR3 sequence is CASSPEVSGYEQFF. CDR3 bases: TGTGCCAGCAGCCCGGAGGTCTCAGGATATGAGCAGTTCTTC.

At least ten counts were recorded for this clonotype. The chain carries TRBV14 and TRBJ1-1; no clear D gene. This CDR3 has 14 amino acids. V shed 4 bases and J shed 3 bases, with 12 bases lying between them. Germline-derived CDR1 and CDR2 are SGHDN and FVKESK. This CDR3 reads CASSPLEGDTEAFF. CDR3 nucleotide sequence: TGTGCCAGCAGCCCCCTAGAGGGAGACACTGAAGCTTTCTTT.

This clonotype has more than one count but fewer than ten. A much larger clonotype is one base distant, so this may be a read error. This rearrangement joins TRBV20-1 to TRBJ1-2; D gene uncertain. CDR1 is DFQATT, CDR2 SNEGSKA, per germline (reference sequence). The CDR3 loop spans 12 amino acids. The CDR3 DNA sequence: TGCAATGCTAGAGATAGGTCTCCATCCTACACCTTC. Encoded protein: CNARDRSPSYTF.

This clonotype was counted at least ten times. The V call is TRBV7-2, the J call TRBJ2-7; possible D gene TRBD1, 6 bases. This CDR3 region has 14 residues. With 4 bases removed from V and 0 bases from J, the gap between germline ends came to 10 bases. Germline V lookup: CDR1 SGHTA, CDR2 FQGNSA. CDR3 amino acids: CASSSQGNSYEQYF. In nucleotides, the CDR3 is TGTGCCAGCAGCTCACAGGGAAACTCCTACGAGCAGTACTTC.

With regard to this clonotype: With a much larger clone just one base away, this may be a read error. J is TRBJ2-1 and V is TRBV20-1; TRBD2 matches 10 bases. The germline CDR1 and CDR2 sequences are DFQATT and SNEGSKA (reference sequence). The CDR3 has 15 amino acids. The DNA of the CDR3 is TGCAGTGCTAAGGGTGGTAGCGGGAGGTTTAATGAGCTGTTCTTC. This sequence encodes CSAKGGSGRFNELFF.

In its sample, this clonotype was seen many times. The V gene is TRBV11-2, the J gene TRBJ2-1; TRBD1 might be the D (5 bases). The CDR3 extends over 13 amino acids. Trimming removed 4 bases from V and 4 bases from J, with 8 bases in between. The germline gives CDR1 SGHAT, CDR2 FQNNGV. The CDR3: CASSSDNYNEQFF. In nucleotides, the CDR3 is TGTGCCAGCAGCTCGGACAATTACAATGAGCAGTTCTTC.

The genes are TRBV7-3 and TRBJ2-2; 8 nucleotides agree with TRBD1. The J segment lost 7 bases and the V segment lost 8 bases, leaving 6 bases of the junction unmatched. The V gene's germline CDR1 is SGHTA and CDR2 FQGTGA. The CDR3 length is 13 residues. CDR3 residues: CASGATGGGELFF. DNA of the CDR3: TGTGCCAGCGGCGCTACAGGGGGCGGGGAGCTGTTTTTT.